The following is a T cell receptor (beta chain) sequence with its context. The antigen is unknown. V lost 5 bases to trimming and J lost 2 bases, with 16 bases between them. The length of the CDR3 is 16 residues. Germline assignment: CDR1 SGHNT and CDR2 YYREEE (reference sequence). Generated by immunoSEQ multiplex PCR, the TCRdb table keeps only in-frame clones and is missing some. Of a few thousand clones in the sample, roughly 90% were seen once. The sample belongs to a study of T cells and Merkel cell carcinoma outcomes. The study, taken as a whole, reports: Repertoire plus T-cell density reportedly predicted Merkel cell carcinoma outcomes.

The sample comprised tumor tissue from Merkel cell carcinoma. The rearrangement uses TRBV5-4 and TRBJ2-2; D gene unclear. This receptor was identified in a human donor with Merkel cell carcinoma. This chain's CDR3 is CASSSSKGLNTGELFF. DNA for the CDR3: TGTGCCAGCAGTTCATCTAAGGGCTTAAACACCGGGGAGCTGTTTTTT.